Listed below are T cell receptor beta chains from one sample, sequenced in a study of cytomegalovirus exposure and HLA in healthy donors. Sequencing was performed with immunoSEQ multiplex PCR; in TCRdb, only in-frame clones are kept and a portion is missing. The sample holds some 65,000 clones, around 68% seen once. The sample comprised PBMCs. The receptor source for this set is a woman aged 25-40 years in good health and CMV-seronegative. CDR3s include the opening cysteine and the closing phenylalanine or tryptophan. Each record gives: D gene, J gene, V gene, CDR3 length, CDR3 protein. A D gene is named only where the DNA matches it firmly.

D: -
J: TRBJ2-2
V: TRBV29-1
length: 13
CDR3: CSVGQTNTGELFF

D: -
J: TRBJ2-7
V: TRBV2
length: 15
CDR3: CASSESRGAFNEQYF

D: TRBD2
J: TRBJ2-1
V: TRBV5-1
length: 13
CDR3: CASSAGAYNEQFF

D: -
J: TRBJ2-1
V: TRBV7-3
length: 14
CDR3: CASSFGGPASEQFF

D: -
J: TRBJ1-1
V: TRBV27
length: 13
CDR3: CASSLARVTEAFF

D: TRBD1
J: TRBJ2-1
V: TRBV11-1
length: 15
CDR3: CASSRQGAGLNEQFF

D: TRBD1
J: TRBJ2-5
V: TRBV18
length: 15
CDR3: CASSRRGRGEETQYF

D: TRBD1
J: TRBJ1-1
V: TRBV5-1
length: 13
CDR3: CASSPDRGTEAFF

D: -
J: TRBJ1-2
V: TRBV7-3
length: 13
CDR3: CASSGDKNYGYTF

D: TRBD2
J: TRBJ2-1
V: TRBV7-3
length: 14
CDR3: CASSSSGGANEQFF

D: -
J: TRBJ1-2
V: TRBV7-8
length: 13
CDR3: CASSHARDYGYTF

D: -
J: TRBJ1-2
V: TRBV6-5
length: 16
CDR3: CASSYSGGEGDYGYTF

D: -
J: TRBJ1-5
V: TRBV2
length: 15
CDR3: CASSPGVSGNQPQHF

D: -
J: TRBJ2-2
V: TRBV6-1
length: 17
CDR3: CASSGPKRTYNTGELFF

D: TRBD1
J: TRBJ1-1
V: TRBV7-2
length: 14
CDR3: CASSPGGGGTEAFF

D: TRBD2
J: TRBJ2-4
V: TRBV5-1
length: 17
CDR3: CASSLGDSGGAKNIQYF

D: -
J: TRBJ1-1
V: TRBV15
length: 14
CDR3: CATSRGGISAEAFF

D: -
J: TRBJ2-1
V: TRBV5-8
length: 10
CDR3: CASSRNEQFF

D: TRBD1
J: TRBJ2-5
V: TRBV9
length: 14
CDR3: CASSVEDRVETQYF

D: TRBD2
J: TRBJ2-1
V: TRBV9
length: 14
CDR3: CASGVGLASNEQFF

D: TRBD1
J: TRBJ1-4
V: TRBV9
length: 14
CDR3: CASSPTGSDEKLFF